This T cell receptor (beta chain) emerged from a study of identical twins (TCRdb year 2016). Broadly, across the study: TCR alpha and beta repertoires from monozygotic twins, unrelated adults of various ages and cord blood were deep-sequenced to test whether fetal clonotypes persist. To rule out contamination, replicate twin experiments were performed at different times with different library preparation protocols.

Every donor in the study was a healthy Caucasian. The twin cohort consisted of three pairs of female monozygotic twins, all aged 18 to 29 years. Positive isolation kits from Invitrogen were used to isolate CD4+ and CD8+ T cell populations. Overall study outcomes, separate from this receptor: Fewer insertions were carried by abundant cord blood beta clonotypes; a weaker similar trend was observed in young adult naive repertoires, while no such trend was observed in memory repertoires. Invariant T cells such as MAIT and iNKT could partly confound zero-insertion analyses, although diverse VJ usage argued against such confounding for most clonotypes. In monozygotic twins, out-of-frame TCR alpha sharing was systematically underestimated by recombination models, although the models agreed with sharing between unrelated individuals. Compared with coincidental sharing between unrelated individuals, out-of-frame TCR alpha sequences shared between twins showed an excess of sequences with low generation probability. Because the same donors could not be followed over many years, the conclusions relied on cross-sectional statistical analysis. Excess twin sharing in beta out-of-frame sequences was weaker because fewer shared sequences lowered the signal-to-noise ratio.

This clonotype was seen only a few times. Its cognate antigen has yet to be identified. There are no base qualities to consult, and no much larger clone falls within one base. V is cut by 4 bases and J by 2 bases, and the space between the germline ends is 8 bases. The CDR3 holds 13 amino acids from the cysteine to the phenylalanine. The CDR3 DNA has 39 bases and is translated from base 1. Based on the germline V gene, the CDR1 and CDR2 sequences are ENHRY and SYGVKD. Library construction relied on 5' RACE. TCRdb lists the instrument as Illumina HiSeq 2000. Template switching introduced a universal primer binding site; the final cDNA contained a unique molecular identifier, enabling accurate counting of TCR cDNA molecules. Specific primers in the conserved constant-segment region were used to synthesize first-strand cDNA for the TCR alpha and beta chains. To control for contamination, every cDNA library carried two barcodes: a SMART-Mk sample barcode plus Illumina barcodes. Two successive PCR steps introduced TruSeq adapter sequences along with Illumina sample barcodes. TCR alpha and beta cDNA libraries were sequenced on the Illumina HiSeq platform with custom primers. Per the original workflow: Raw reads were processed with MiGEC to extract unique molecular identifiers, and MiXCR was used to determine CDR3 positions. Recombination models were inferred per individual with the repgenHMM and IGoR tools using an EM algorithm. The analysis of shared clonotypes was done with the tcR package in R, with sharing normalized by the product of cloneset sizes. Out-of-frame nonproductive sequences were analyzed to study raw recombination free of thymic and clonal selection effects. Through fastp at Q25 and MiXCR, TCRdb rebuilt clones from the public reads, retaining in-frame beta chains. Here each entry gathers all rows of one CDR3 protein and keeps the most common genes and DNA. The V and J calls here are based on TCRdb, not the publication. The sample has a few hundred thousand distinct CDR3 sequences on record, 24% of them singletons. The biggest ten clones account for 2.9% of the sample.

These records were also assigned to another study, of T cells expressing NK-cell markers. The other study reports the following: Three sorted T-cell subsets (CD3+CD56+NKG2C+, CD3+CD56+NKG2C- and CD3+CD56-NKG2C+) from several donors had their TCR beta-chain repertoires profiled. Among the eight sequenced donors, only one was HCMV-seronegative, while the other seven were HCMV-seropositive. To restrict sorting to alphabetaTCR-expressing T cells, an anti-gammadeltaTCR antibody was added in several experiments. In several donors, the dominant CD3+CD56+NKG2C+ clonotypes were among the top 10 CD8+ clonotypes and accounted for about 1.0-7.0% of CD8+ T cells. Those dominant clonotypes were again the most abundant among CD3+CD56-NKG2C+ cells in a handful of donors, at 28.3-60.1%. Whether the expanded NKG2C-expressing T cell clones were specific for HCMV antigens was left unclear. The eight sequenced donors were randomly selected healthy volunteers, three men and five women. HCMV serostatus was determined by detecting HCMV-specific IgG in serum with a commercial ELISA kit. MIGEC handled demultiplexing of the reads and grouping by UMI, while MiTCR was used to assemble and quantify clonotypes. Only TCR cDNA sequences supported by at least two reads were kept to exclude erroneous sequences. Downstream repertoire analysis used the tcR package, and clonotypes were matched across fractions by CDR3 nucleotide sequence plus V segment. VDJmatch was used to annotate antigen specificity against VDJdb, with one amino acid substitution allowed in CDR3.

This TCR derives from a woman between 18 and 29 years old in good health. The chain links TRBV10-3 with TRBJ1-1; the D gene lacks a confident call. Sequencing input: CD4+ T cells sorted from blood. The sequenced DNA is TGTGCCATCAGTGCGGAGGGTAACACTGAAGCTTTCTTT. Translated, it reads CAISAEGNTEAFF.